The sequence of this TCR beta chain was determined in a study of T cell repertoires in cytomegalovirus infection. At the level of the study: Shared public TCR beta signatures pointed to both CMV infection and a matching HLA type. Whole-study findings and limits: Accumulated public TCR beta family frequency recognized individuals carrying CMV together with the relevant HLA. What dominated the ex vivo response were HLA-C-restricted CMV-specific TCR beta clonotypes.

TCRdb itself ran the reads through MiXCR, one entry per CDR3 protein. Found here are approximately 150,000 distinct CDR3 sequences, about 6.1% of them singletons; the top ten hold around 17%. V dropped 1 base and J dropped 4 bases, with 11 bases sitting between them. The CDR3 extends over 15 amino acids. This clonotype was found many times. Its antigen is still unknown. Sequencing was performed on PBMCs. This receptor was identified in a human donor in good health (CMV status not recorded). Some clones in this sample may be carry-over from other donors' samples. This rearrangement joins TRBV12-3 or TRBV12-4 to TRBJ1-3; D ambiguous. The CDR3 loop reads CASSLDRSRGNTIYF. The DNA of the CDR3 is TGTGCCAGCAGTTTAGACAGAAGCCGGGGAAACACCATATATTTT.